This TCR beta chain emerged from a study of blood T cell repertoires in COVID-19. This clone was detected only a few times. The data were produced by immunoSEQ multiplex PCR, yet TCRdb's version contains in-frame clones alone and is incomplete. Among around 68,000 clones listed, approximately 78% were seen once. The CDR3 consists of 14 residues. Trimming pared 7 bases from V and 7 bases from J, leaving 16 bases between. Germline CDR1 LNHNV, CDR2 YYDKDF (reference sequence). This sequence was found in a human donor in a cohort sampled during active COVID-19. The sample comprised peripheral blood. The genes are TRBV15 and TRBJ1-4; D call uncertain. CDR3 sequence: CATNPGFRGEKLFF. The CDR3 DNA reads TGTGCCACCAACCCGGGGTTCCGGGGTGAAAAACTGTTTTTT. The full variable domain, rest sourced from reference TRBV15 and TRBJ1-4, is DAMVIQNPRYQVTQFGKPVTLSCSQTLNHNVMYWYQQKSSQAPKLLFHYYDKDFNNEADTPDNFQSRRPNTSFCFLDIRSPGLGDTAMYLCATNPGFRGEKLFFGSGTQLSVL.